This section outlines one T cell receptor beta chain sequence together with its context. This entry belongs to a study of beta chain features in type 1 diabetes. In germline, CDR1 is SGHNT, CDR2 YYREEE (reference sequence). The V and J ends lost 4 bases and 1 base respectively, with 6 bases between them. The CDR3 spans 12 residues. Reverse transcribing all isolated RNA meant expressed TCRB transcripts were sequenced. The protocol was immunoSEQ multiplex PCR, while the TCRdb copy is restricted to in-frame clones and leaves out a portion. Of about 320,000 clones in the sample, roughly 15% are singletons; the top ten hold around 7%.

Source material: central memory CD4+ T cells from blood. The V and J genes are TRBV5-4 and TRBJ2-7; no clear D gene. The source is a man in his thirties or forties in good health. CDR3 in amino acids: CASSHLSYEQYV. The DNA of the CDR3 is TGTGCCAGCAGCCACTTATCCTACGAGCAGTACGTC.